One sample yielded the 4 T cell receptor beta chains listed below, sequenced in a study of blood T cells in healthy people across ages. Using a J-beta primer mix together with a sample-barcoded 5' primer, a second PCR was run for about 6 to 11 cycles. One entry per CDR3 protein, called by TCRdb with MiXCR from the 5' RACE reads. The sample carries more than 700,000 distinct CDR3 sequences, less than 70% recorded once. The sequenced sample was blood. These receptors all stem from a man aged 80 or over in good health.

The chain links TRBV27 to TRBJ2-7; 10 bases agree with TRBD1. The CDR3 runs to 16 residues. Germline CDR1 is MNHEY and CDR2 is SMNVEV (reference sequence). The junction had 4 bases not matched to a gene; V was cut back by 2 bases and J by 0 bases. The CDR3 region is CASSLPGTGDSYEQYF. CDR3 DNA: TGTGCCAGCAGTTTACCCGGGACAGGGGACTCCTACGAGCAGTACTTC.

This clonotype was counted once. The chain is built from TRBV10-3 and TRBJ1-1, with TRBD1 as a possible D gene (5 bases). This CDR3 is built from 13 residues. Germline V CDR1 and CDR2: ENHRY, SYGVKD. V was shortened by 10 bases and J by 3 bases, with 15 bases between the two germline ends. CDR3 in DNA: TGTGCCACGCAAGGGGATCTAGACACTGAAGCTTTCTTT. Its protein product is CATQGDLDTEAFF.

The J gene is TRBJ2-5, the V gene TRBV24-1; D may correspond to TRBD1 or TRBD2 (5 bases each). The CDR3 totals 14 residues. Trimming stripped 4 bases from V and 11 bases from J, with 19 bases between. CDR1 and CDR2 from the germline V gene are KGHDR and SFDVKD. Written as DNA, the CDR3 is TGTGCCACCAGTGACCCCGGGACGCTCAATGAGCAGTACTTC. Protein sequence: CATSDPGTLNEQYF.

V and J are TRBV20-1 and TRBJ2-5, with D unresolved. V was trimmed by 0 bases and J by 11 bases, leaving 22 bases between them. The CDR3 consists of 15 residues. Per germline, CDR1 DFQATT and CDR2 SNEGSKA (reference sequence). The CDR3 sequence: CSARDPTTAGNEQYF. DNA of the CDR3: TGCAGTGCTAGAGATCCGACAACTGCTGGAAATGAGCAGTACTTC.